A selection of T cell receptor beta chains follows, all from one sample in a study of cytomegalovirus exposure and HLA in healthy donors. Libraries were prepared by immunoSEQ multiplex PCR; TCRdb keeps only in-frame clonotypes and omits some of them. The top ten clones hold approximately 1.5% of a sample with over 150,000 clones, about 64% of them seen once. What was sequenced was PBMCs. The receptors come from a man aged 45-60 years in good health and CMV-seronegative. CDR3s include the opening cysteine and the closing phenylalanine or tryptophan. D genes are given only for firm matches. The listing skips clone size in some rows; elsewhere it reads once, few, many or a size class.

.	.	TRBJ2-1	TRBV11-3	TGTGCCAGCAGCTTAGGAGTCAGGAAGAGCTCCTACAATGAGCAGTTCTTC	CASSLGVRKSSYNEQFF
.	few	TRBJ1-5	TRBV28	TGTGCCAGCAGGGACAGCTCGTATAGCAATCAGCCCCAGCATTTT	CASRDSSYSNQPQHF
.	few	TRBJ1-4	TRBV19	TGTGCCACAGGACAGTTTTCAACTAATGAAAAACTGTTTTTT	CATGQFSTNEKLFF
.	.	TRBJ1-1	TRBV2	TGTGCCAGCAGACGACAGGTGGGGAGTGGTGAAGCTTTCTTT	CASRRQVGSGEAFF
.	.	TRBJ2-5	TRBV4-1	TGCGCCAGCAGCCAACGGCAGGGGTTTGAGACCCAGTACTTC	CASSQRQGFETQYF
.	.	TRBJ1-2	TRBV5-1	TGCGCCAGCAGCCCGGCTTTAGACAGTTTCTACTATGGCTACACCTTC	CASSPALDSFYYGYTF
TRBD1	.	TRBJ1-4	TRBV5-1	TGCGCCAGCAGCTCAGGGACAGGGGGCACGTCTAATGAAAAACTGTTTTTT	CASSSGTGGTSNEKLFF
TRBD2	.	TRBJ2-5	TRBV4-2	TGTGCCAGCAGCCAAGAGACGGGACTACTTCAAGAGACCCAGTACTTC	CASSQETGLLQETQYF
TRBD1	.	TRBJ1-6	TRBV7-9	TGTGCCAGCAGTTTCTCTCCGGGACAGGGAGTCACCCTCCACTTT	CASSFSPGQGVTLHF
TRBD1	.	TRBJ2-7	TRBV28	TGTGCCAGCAGTTTACGACAGGGAAACCACGAGCAGTACTTC	CASSLRQGNHEQYF
TRBD2	once	TRBJ2-7	TRBV19	TGTGCCAGTAGTATCGGGGCCAGCGGGGGGATCTACGAGCAGTACTTC	CASSIGASGGIYEQYF
TRBD2	.	TRBJ2-7	TRBV7-9	TGTGCCAGCAGTTCAACCGGGACTAGCGGTGGTAGGGCCTACGAGCAGTACTTC	CASSSTGTSGGRAYEQYF
.	once	TRBJ2-1	TRBV7-8	TGTGCCAGCAGTTCTATAGCGGCCAGCTCCTACAATGAGCAGTTCTTC	CASSSIAASSYNEQFF
TRBD2	.	TRBJ2-1	TRBV7-6	TGTGCCAGCAGCTTAGGGACTAGCGAGGGCAATGAGCAGTTCTTC	CASSLGTSEGNEQFF
TRBD1	.	TRBJ1-5	TRBV5-1	TGCGCCAGCAGCTTAGGACAGGGATTCAATCAGCCCCAGCATTTT	CASSLGQGFNQPQHF
.	.	TRBJ2-6	TRBV21-1	TGTGCCAGCAGCAAAGGTATAGGGAGAGGAGGGGCCAACGTCCTGACTTTC	CASSKGIGRGGANVLTF